The 11 T cell receptor beta chains presented below share a single source sample, sequenced in a study of T cell responses to AZD1222 COVID-19 vaccine. Assay: immunoSEQ multiplex PCR; the TCRdb copy retains only in-frame clones and omits some. The repertoire holds 150,000 to 200,000 clones, with 94% as singletons. The sample was peripheral blood, taken on day 0 of AZD1222 vaccination. These receptors were obtained from an adult in good health.

J is TRBJ2-7 and V is TRBV4-2; D gene unclear. The CDR3 runs to 14 residues. The ends were cut back, 0 bases at V and 4 bases at J, with 10 bases in the middle. Germline loops: CDR1 LGHNA, CDR2 YNFKEQ. CDR3: CASSQDRQWYEQYF. The CDR3 coding sequence is TGTGCCAGCAGCCAAGATCGGCAATGGTACGAGCAGTACTTC.

V and J are TRBV19 and TRBJ2-3; the D gene is possibly TRBD2 (6 bases). Germline V gene sequence: CDR1 LNHDA, CDR2 SQIVND (reference sequence). Trimming left V 3 bases short and J 0 bases short, with 10 bases between. The CDR3 is 15 residues long. CDR3 nucleotides: TGTGCCAGTAGTATTTATAGCGGCAGCACAGATACGCAGTATTTT. Translated, it gives CASSIYSGSTDTQYF. Looking up the rest from reference TRBV19 and TRBJ2-3 gives the full variable domain: DGGITQSPKYLFRKEGQNVTLSCEQNLNHDAMYWYRQDPGQGLRLIYYSQIVNDFQKGDIAEGYSVSREKKESFPLTVTSAQKNPTAFYLCASSIYSGSTDTQYFGPGTRLTVL.

J is TRBJ1-4 and V is TRBV6-5; the D is unclear. V lost 6 bases, J lost 12 bases, and 17 bases lay in between. Germline CDR1 MNHEY, CDR2 SVGAGI. CDR3 length: 13 amino acids. The DNA of the CDR3 is TGTGCCAGCAGCCAGCCTCTTAGACGGGAACTGTTTTTT. Translation gives CASSQPLRRELFF.

A single count supports this clone. The rearrangement uses TRBV11-1 and TRBJ2-1; 8 positions agree with TRBD2. Germline lookup yields CDR1 SGHAT and CDR2 FQDESV (reference sequence). V lost 5 bases and J lost 5; bases outside the gene matches: 2. This CDR3 comprises 13 residues. CDR3 in DNA: TGTGCCAGCAGCCGTAGCGGGAACAATGAGCAGTTCTTC. Translated: CASSRSGNNEQFF. The full variable domain, rest sourced from reference TRBV11-1 and TRBJ2-1, is EAEVAQSPRYKITEKSQAVAFWCDPISGHATLYWYRQILGQGPELLVQFQDESVVDDSQLPKDRFSAERLKGVDSTLKIQPAELGDSAMYLCASSRSGNNEQFFGPGTRLTVL.

This clone was recorded only once. The chain couples TRBV7-9 to TRBJ2-7, with 12 bases matching TRBD2. The CDR3 totals 13 residues. The V and J ends lost 5 bases and 7 bases, in that order; junction bases with no gene match: 3. CDR1 and CDR2 (germline): SEHNR, FQNEAQ (reference sequence). Here the CDR3 reads CASSPGLAGEQYF. CDR3 bases: TGTGCCAGCAGCCCTGGACTAGCGGGGGAGCAGTACTTC.

As regards this clone: The junction does not match germline at one end; this may be a read error. The rearrangement links TRBV10-3 to TRBJ1-1; 10 bases match TRBD1. Germline V gene sequence: CDR1 ENHRY, CDR2 SYGVKD. The CDR3 is made up of 11 amino acids. In DNA, the CDR3 is TGTGCCACTTGGGACAGGGGTCAGGGGAGGTTT. It yields the protein CATWDRGQGRF.

This chain uses TRBV7-9 with TRBJ2-2, with 8 bases fitting TRBD1. The CDR3 contains 16 residues. The J segment lost 0 bases and the V segment lost 5 bases, leaving 5 bases of the junction unmatched. Germline lookup yields CDR1 SEHNR and CDR2 FQNEAQ (reference sequence). The CDR3 is CASSPGTGPNTGELFF. The DNA of the CDR3 is TGTGCCAGCAGCCCCGGGACAGGACCGAACACCGGGGAGCTGTTTTTT.

Notes on this clone: Other DNA sequences from this sample encode an identical CDR3 as well. The gene calls are TRBV18 and TRBJ1-1; D remains ambiguous. The V and J ends lost 3 bases and 0 bases respectively, with 5 bases between them. This CDR3 contains 13 residues. Germline-derived CDR1 and CDR2 are KGHSH and LQKENI. The CDR3 coding sequence is TGTGCCAGCTCACCGGATTTGAACACTGAAGCTTTCTTT. Translation gives CASSPDLNTEAFF.

V usage is TRBV19 and J usage is TRBJ2-1; 9 bases are a match to TRBD1. The J segment lost 6 bases and the V segment lost 10 bases, leaving 7 bases of the junction unmatched. Germline V gene lookup returns CDR1 LNHDA and CDR2 SQIVND (reference sequence). This CDR3 has 13 amino acids. The chain's CDR3 is CATRTGAGNEQFF. The CDR3, as DNA: TGTGCCACCAGGACAGGGGCTGGCAATGAGCAGTTCTTC.

This rearrangement joins TRBV10-3 to TRBJ2-1; maybe TRBD2 (5 bases). CDR3 size: 13 residues. Trimming cost V 9 bases and J 3 bases, with 12 bases left between them. Germline CDR1 reads ENHRY; CDR2 reads SYGVKD. Here the CDR3 reads CAISLEIYNEQFF. CDR3 coding DNA: TGTGCCATTTCACTAGAGATCTACAATGAGCAGTTCTTC.

The chain employs TRBV7-9 and TRBJ1-1, with 8 bases aligning to TRBD1. V trimming: 5 bases; J trimming: 0 bases; junction bases outside the gene matches: 5. The CDR3 sequence is 15 residues long. In germline, CDR1 is SEHNR, CDR2 FQNEAQ (reference sequence). CDR3 in amino acids: CASSQGQGMNTEAFF. As DNA, the CDR3 is TGTGCCAGCAGCCAAGGACAGGGAATGAACACTGAAGCTTTCTTT.